The T cell receptor beta chain under discussion was sequenced for a study of blood T cell repertoires in COVID-19. Background on the study: Some COVID-19 samples were acute and others convalescent; all came from the United States, Italy and Spain.

In the original processing: Using reference gene primer amplification, nucleated cell counts were estimated. The assay was immunoSEQ multiplex PCR, and TCRdb's table has in-frame clones only and misses some. Clonal size and the V and J genes are those of that table, whereas D and trimming came from the DNA. This sample has around 290,000 clones, with under 90% found just once. Input material: PBMCs or T cells enriched from blood (not recorded which). The receptor was isolated from a woman between 35 and 50 years old who had recovered from COVID-19.

In nucleotides, the CDR3 is TGTGCCAGCAGGAAAGTGGGACAGGAAAACATTCAGTACTTC. Translation: CASRKVGQENIQYF. The chain has TRBV13 and TRBJ2-4; TRBD1 aligns across 8 bases. V gave up 6 bases and J gave up 5 bases; unmatched junction bases: 6. Germline assignment: CDR1 PRHDT and CDR2 FYEKMQ (reference sequence). The CDR3 contains 14 residues.